This TCR beta chain was captured in a study of identical twins. Germline V gives CDR1 SQVTM, CDR2 ANQGSEA. The ends were cut back, 2 bases at V and 0 bases at J, with 13 bases in the middle. This CDR3 comprises 16 residues. Every one of the donors was a healthy Caucasian. This clonotype was seen repeatedly, ten times or more. TCRdb analysed the 5' RACE reads with MiXCR anew, one entry per CDR3 protein. Of roughly 710,000 distinct CDR3 sequences listed, roughly 6% are singletons. The genes are TRBV29-1 and TRBJ2-2; maybe TRBD2 (6 bases). This clonotype originated in a man in his late teens or twenties in good health. The specimen sequenced was naive T cells sorted from blood. The CDR3 region is CSVERVTRTNTGELFF. The CDR3 DNA reads as TGCAGCGTTGAAAGGGTGACTAGGACGAACACCGGGGAGCTGTTTTTT.